The 26 T cell receptor beta chains below come from one sample, sequenced in a study of blood T cell repertoires in COVID-19. Using immunoSEQ multiplex PCR, the repertoire was profiled, and TCRdb retains in-frame clones only, with some absent. The data hold 150,000 to 200,000 clones, with approximately 90% observed a single time. Sequenced material: peripheral blood. The source is a man in his late teens or twenties with active or convalescent COVID-19.

This clone was recorded only once. The rearrangement joins TRBV6-1 to TRBJ1-3; 8 bases map to TRBD1. After removal of 4 bases from V and 4 bases from J, the junction contained 12 bases not matched to a gene. Germline CDR1 and CDR2: MNHNS and SASEGT. The length of the CDR3 is 17 residues. The CDR3 protein is CASSAARDRWLGNTIYF. Written as DNA, the CDR3 is TGTGCCAGCAGTGCCGCGAGGGACAGGTGGTTGGGAAACACCATATATTTT.

The V and J genes are TRBV5-1 and TRBJ2-3, with D maybe TRBD1 (6 bases). The CDR3 loop spans 13 amino acids. Germline-derived CDR1 and CDR2 are SGHRS and YFSETQ. The V gene lost 0 bases and the J gene lost 9 bases, with 11 bases spanning the gap. CDR3 amino acids: CASSLDRDTTQYF. CDR3 DNA: TGCGCCAGCAGCTTGGACCGGGACACAACGCAGTATTTT.

This clone was found a few times. As DNA, the CDR3 is TGCGCCAGCAGTGCAGGACAGGGAAACACTGAAGCTTTCTTT. It codes for CASSAGQGNTEAFF. The gene calls are TRBV10-1 and TRBJ1-1; TRBD1 aligns across 8 bases. Trimming cost V 4 bases and J 2 bases; bases outside gene matches: 3. CDR3 length: 14 residues. The germline gives CDR1 WNHNN, CDR2 SYGVQD (reference sequence).

The chain carries TRBV5-6 and TRBJ2-7; TRBD1 matches 8 bases. This CDR3 spans 15 amino acids. CDR1 and CDR2 (germline): SGHDT, YYEEEE. The junction had 4 bases not matched to a gene; V was cut back by 1 base and J by 1 base. DNA for the CDR3: TGTGCCAGCAGCTTGATTGGACAGGGTTCCTACGAGCAGTACGTC. Amino acids: CASSLIGQGSYEQYV.

The V call is TRBV2, the J call TRBJ2-7; 10 bases map to TRBD2. Germline V lookup: CDR1 SNHLY, CDR2 FYNNEI. The CDR3 runs 15 residues. Trimming at V came to 7 bases and at J to 3 bases, leaving 9 bases not matched to a gene. The CDR3 sequence is CASTRRTSGNYEQYV. In DNA, the CDR3 is TGTGCCAGCACTAGACGGACTAGCGGAAACTACGAGCAGTACGTC.

The V and J genes are TRBV19 and TRBJ1-5; D may be TRBD1 (6 bases). This CDR3 is built from 15 residues. The V gene's germline CDR1 is LNHDA and CDR2 SQIVND (reference sequence). Trimming left V 2 bases short and J 3 bases short, with 11 bases between. CDR3 bases: TGTGCCAGTAGTATAATTTCAGGGGACAATCAGCCCCAGCATTTT. Its protein is CASSIISGDNQPQHF.

The CDR3 spells CASSQAYSGSYEQYF. CDR3 bases: TGTGCCAGCAGCCAAGCCTATAGCGGGAGTTACGAGCAGTACTTC. J is TRBJ2-7 and V is TRBV3-1 (or the pseudogene TRBV3-2); 9 bases are a match to TRBD2. The CDR3 runs to 15 residues. Germline values: CDR1 LGHDT, CDR2 YNNKEL (reference sequence). V dropped 1 base and J dropped 4; count of bases not matched to a gene: 5.

The chain has TRBV18 and TRBJ2-2; the D gene is possibly TRBD1 (6 bases). The CDR3 runs 16 residues. Trimming removed 3 bases at V and 2 bases at J, with 13 bases between. CDR1 KGHSH and CDR2 LQKENI come from the germline V gene. CDR3 amino acids: CASSPRPQGNTGELFF. CDR3 DNA sequence: TGTGCCAGCTCACCCCGACCACAGGGTAACACCGGGGAGCTGTTTTTT.

The chain is built from TRBV6-1 and TRBJ2-1, with 10 bases matching TRBD2. The CDR3 has 15 residues. Trimming cost V 4 bases and J 5 bases; bases outside gene matches: 5. Germline CDR1 is MNHNS and CDR2 is SASEGT. The CDR3 loop is CASSGAGGGHNEQFF. The DNA of the CDR3 is TGTGCCAGCAGTGGAGCGGGAGGGGGACACAATGAGCAGTTCTTC.

The chain couples TRBV7-9 to TRBJ2-2; D is perhaps TRBD2 (5 bases). The V end was cut by 1 base, the J end by 10 bases, with 10 bases between. The germline V gene encodes CDR1 SEHNR and CDR2 FQNEAQ (reference sequence). This CDR3 contains 13 residues. DNA for the CDR3: TGTGCCAGCAGCTTAGTCGGAGGCGCGGAGCTGTTTTTT. Protein: CASSLVGGAELFF.

The chain joins TRBV29-1 to TRBJ1-1; TRBD1 matches 7 bases. Germline values: CDR1 SQVTM, CDR2 ANQGSEA. V lost 4 bases to trimming and J lost 5 bases; unmatched junction nucleotides: 4. CDR3 size: 12 residues. This CDR3 is CSVGAGGTEAFF. CDR3 nucleotide sequence: TGCAGCGTTGGGGCAGGGGGTACTGAAGCTTTCTTT.

The rearrangement joins TRBV19 to TRBJ1-1; no definite D call. V dropped 3 bases and J dropped 1 base, with 12 bases sitting between them. The CDR3 sequence is 15 residues long. Germline values: CDR1 LNHDA, CDR2 SQIVND (reference sequence). The CDR3: CASSINGISNTEAFF. CDR3 in DNA: TGTGCCAGTAGTATTAACGGGATATCGAACACTGAAGCTTTCTTT.

The chain joins TRBV4-1 to TRBJ2-7; TRBD1 matches at 9 bases. The V and J ends lost 1 base and 5 bases, in that order; junction bases with no gene match: 6. The V gene's germline CDR1 is MGHRA and CDR2 YSYEKL. The CDR3 spans 15 residues. This CDR3 is CASSQGDRARDEQYF. The CDR3 DNA is TGCGCCAGCAGCCAAGGGGACAGGGCCAGGGACGAGCAGTACTTC.

The chain links TRBV4-1 to TRBJ2-1; tentative D call: TRBD2 (5 bases). Germline V lookup: CDR1 MGHRA, CDR2 YSYEKL. The ends were cut back, 0 bases at V and 12 bases at J, with 15 bases in the middle. The CDR3 covers 14 residues. The CDR3 loop reads CASSQDRGSSSQFF. Written as DNA, the CDR3 is TGCGCCAGCAGCCAAGATCGGGGTAGCTCGTCGCAGTTCTTC.

J is TRBJ1-2 and V is TRBV5-4; D is unclear. Germline V CDR1 and CDR2: SGHNT, YYREEE (reference sequence). Trimming stripped 4 bases from V and 3 bases from J, with 10 bases between. CDR3 size: 13 residues. The CDR3 coding sequence is TGTGCCAGCAGCATTAACACGTACTATGGCTACACCTTC. Encoded protein: CASSINTYYGYTF.

V usage is TRBV5-1 and J usage is TRBJ2-1; 7 bases align to TRBD1. In germline, CDR1 is SGHRS, CDR2 YFSETQ. Losses at the gene ends were 4 bases for V and 1 base for J; bases not matched to a gene: 5. The CDR3 runs to 15 residues. CDR3 coding DNA: TGCGCCAGCAGCGCAGACAGGGTATCCTACAATGAGCAGTTCTTC. Translation gives CASSADRVSYNEQFF.

The chain's CDR3 is CATKTGPIGYGYTF. DNA of the CDR3: TGTGCCACCAAAACAGGGCCTATCGGCTATGGCTACACCTTC. The rearrangement links TRBV28 to TRBJ1-2; tentative D call: TRBD1 (6 bases). The CDR3 is 14 residues long. V lost 10 bases and J lost 4, with 19 bases in between. Germline-derived CDR1 and CDR2 are MDHEN and SYDVKM.

This clone turned up a few times. The CDR3 sequence is CASSVGRWGGGNTIYF. CDR3 DNA sequence: TGTGCCAGCAGCGTTGGAAGGTGGGGGGGTGGAAACACCATATATTTT. The J gene is TRBJ1-3, the V gene TRBV5-5; TRBD1 might be the D (5 bases). V lost 4 bases, J lost 3 bases, and 17 bases lay in between. Germline V gene data show CDR1 as SGHKS and CDR2 as YYEKEE (reference sequence). The CDR3 runs to 16 residues.

The chain recombines TRBV18 with TRBJ2-1, with 12 nucleotides matching TRBD2. Unmatched junction bases numbered 5, after V lost 4 bases and J lost 7 bases. From germline, CDR1 is KGHSH and CDR2 LQKENI. The CDR3 is made up of 15 amino acids. The CDR3 protein is CASSLTTSGSNEQFF. CDR3 coding DNA: TGTGCCAGCTCACTTACGACTAGCGGGAGTAATGAGCAGTTCTTC.

V is TRBV28 and J is TRBJ1-2; D is unresolved. V was trimmed by 1 base and J by 2 bases, leaving 5 bases between them. Germline-derived CDR1 and CDR2 are MDHEN and SYDVKM. This CDR3 has 13 amino acids. The CDR3 DNA sequence: TGTGCCAGCAGTTTATTGCAGAACTATGGCTACACCTTC. Protein product: CASSLLQNYGYTF.

The gene calls are TRBV7-8 and TRBJ2-1, with TRBD2 matching 10 bases. CDR1 and CDR2 from the germline V gene are SGHVS and FQNEAQ. There are 14 residues in the CDR3. Trimming at V came to 5 bases and at J to 6 bases, leaving 4 bases not matched to a gene. In DNA, the CDR3 is TGTGCCAGCAGCATCCCTAGCGGGAGCAATGAGCAGTTCTTC. Protein: CASSIPSGSNEQFF.

The J gene is TRBJ2-7, the V gene TRBV11-3, with 9 bases aligning to TRBD1. CDR1 and CDR2 (germline): SGHNT, YENEEA. The CDR3 consists of 18 residues. With V trimmed by 0 bases and J by 1 base, 10 bases remained unmatched. This chain's CDR3 is CASSLDFRTGERSYEQYF. In DNA form, the CDR3 reads TGTGCCAGCAGCTTAGACTTCCGGACAGGGGAGAGGTCCTACGAGCAGTACTTC.

The genes are TRBV19 and TRBJ1-5, with D unclear. V gave up 4 bases and J gave up 0 bases, with 10 bases separating them. The CDR3 consists of 15 residues. Per the germline V gene, CDR1 is LNHDA and CDR2 is SQIVND (reference sequence). CDR3 bases: TGTGCCAGTAGTACCGAGGGATATAGCAATCAGCCCCAGCATTTT. Its protein product is CASSTEGYSNQPQHF. The variable domain in full, with the rest retrieved from reference TRBV19 and TRBJ1-5, is DGGITQSPKYLFRKEGQNVTLSCEQNLNHDAMYWYRQDPGQGLRLIYYSQIVNDFQKGDIAEGYSVSREKKESFPLTVTSAQKNPTAFYLCASSTEGYSNQPQHFGDGTRLSIL.

This chain joins TRBV7-2 and TRBJ2-1; 8 bases fit TRBD2. The V and J ends lost 4 bases and 2 bases, in that order; junction bases with no gene match: 10. This CDR3 is built from 17 residues. CDR1 and CDR2 from the germline V gene are SGHTA and FQGNSA. The DNA for the CDR3 is TGTGCCAGCAGCTCCCAGGCCGGGGGGGCAGCCTACAATGAGCAGTTCTTC. Translation: CASSSQAGGAAYNEQFF.

V gene TRBV2 combines with J gene TRBJ1-5, with D unresolved. The CDR3 extends over 15 amino acids. Germline CDR1 reads SNHLY; CDR2 reads FYNNEI. The V and J ends lost 6 bases and 3 bases respectively, with 15 bases between them. CDR3 coding DNA: TGTGCCAGCAGCAAACGGAGGGAAAACAATCAGCCCCAGCATTTT. It is translated as CASSKRRENNQPQHF.

In its sample, this clone was seen a few times. The V call is TRBV10-3, the J call TRBJ1-4; weak D call: TRBD1 (6 bases). Germline lookup yields CDR1 ENHRY and CDR2 SYGVKD. The CDR3 loop spans 14 amino acids. Trimming cost V 0 bases and J 8 bases, with 10 bases left between them. The CDR3 sequence: CAISESVRGEKLFF. The CDR3 DNA reads TGTGCCATCAGTGAGTCCGTGAGGGGGGAAAAACTGTTTTTT.